This is a list of T cell receptor beta chains from one sample in a study of blood T cell repertoires in COVID-19. TCRdb keeps only in-frame clones here, not all; method: immunoSEQ multiplex PCR. The data show 270,000 or so clones, about 86% seen once. What was sequenced was peripheral blood. Receptors were obtained from a woman aged 30 to 39 with COVID-19, enrolled during active disease. Each CDR3 is given with its conserved first and last residue. The D gene is left open where the match is weak. Clone size is shown for a subset of rows, as once, few, many or a class of expanded clone.

d_gene	j_gene	v_gene	abundance	CDR3aa	CDR3nt
TRBD2	TRBJ2-5	TRBV4-1	NA	CASSQGLAGSQETQYF	TGCGCCAGCAGCCAAGGACTAGCGGGGAGCCAAGAGACCCAGTACTTC
NA	TRBJ1-4	TRBV19	NA	CASSIGTAAELFF	TGTGCCAGTAGTATAGGGACAGCGGCGGAACTGTTTTTT
TRBD1	TRBJ2-5	TRBV9	NA	CASSGKQGMWETQYF	TGTGCCAGCAGCGGGAAACAGGGGATGTGGGAGACCCAGTACTTC
NA	TRBJ1-1	TRBV5-1	NA	CASSLGQGYTEAFF	TGCGCCAGCAGCTTGGGCCAGGGGTACACTGAAGCTTTCTTT
NA	TRBJ2-1	TRBV18	few	CASSPGTASNEQFF	TGTGCCAGCTCACCCGGTACAGCTTCGAATGAGCAGTTCTTC
NA	TRBJ1-4	TRBV7-9	NA	CASSSYHEKLFF	TGTGCCAGCAGCTCCTATCATGAAAAACTGTTTTTT
TRBD2	TRBJ2-1	TRBV5-5	NA	CASSFWNGGAGEQFF	TGTGCCAGCAGCTTCTGGAACGGGGGGGCCGGGGAGCAGTTCTTC
TRBD2	TRBJ2-1	TRBV7-6	few	CASSQTSGGGDEQFF	TGTGCCAGCAGCCAGACTAGCGGGGGAGGAGATGAGCAGTTCTTC
TRBD1	TRBJ1-6	TRBV5-4	NA	CASSMTGGNSPLHF	TGTGCCAGCAGCATGACAGGGGGCAATTCACCCCTCCACTTT
NA	TRBJ2-3	TRBV13	NA	CASSPTPRTDTQYF	TGTGCCAGCAGCCCAACTCCTCGCACAGATACGCAGTATTTT
NA	TRBJ1-1	TRBV5-1	NA	CASSFYEATEAFF	TGCGCCAGCAGCTTCTATGAGGCCACTGAAGCTTTCTTT
NA	TRBJ2-7	TRBV5-1	NA	CASSPERSSYEQYF	TGCGCCAGCAGTCCCGAAAGGAGCTCCTACGAGCAGTACTTC
NA	TRBJ1-2	TRBV9	NA	CASSVGKRWGLYGYTF	TGTGCCAGCAGCGTGGGGAAGCGCTGGGGCCTCTATGGCTACACCTTC
TRBD1	TRBJ2-3	TRBV5-1	NA	CASSSQGQGDTQYF	TGCGCCAGCAGCTCTCAAGGACAGGGAGATACGCAGTATTTT
TRBD1	TRBJ1-1	TRBV12-3/TRBV12-4	few	CASSYLQGTAFF	TGTGCCAGCAGTTACCTACAGGGGACAGCTTTCTTT
TRBD1	TRBJ2-2	TRBV7-9	NA	CASSLARTGGPGELFF	TGTGCCAGCAGCTTAGCGCGGACAGGGGGCCCCGGGGAGCTGTTTTTT